Below are 27 T cell receptor beta chains sequenced from a single sample in a study of T cell responses to AZD1222 COVID-19 vaccine. Clones were read by immunoSEQ multiplex PCR, and TCRdb kept only the in-frame ones, dropping some. The sample holds roughly 200,000 clones, less than 95% seen once. The sample here was peripheral blood, taken 28 days after the second dose of the MenACWY control vaccine. These TCRs come from an adult who received the MenACWY meningococcal vaccine as a control.

The chain is built from TRBV2 and TRBJ1-4, with unresolved D. Germline-derived CDR1 and CDR2 are SNHLY and FYNNEI. Trimming shortened V by 3 bases and J by 0 bases, and 11 bases separated the two germline ends. CDR3 length equals 16 residues. For the CDR3, the DNA is TGTGCCAGCAGTGATCGGCCGCCAGCAACTAATGAAAAACTGTTTTTT. Translation gives CASSDRPPATNEKLFF. The full variable domain, with the rest looked up from reference TRBV2 and TRBJ1-4, is EPEVTQTPSHQVTQMGQEVILRCVPISNHLYFYWYRQILGQKVEFLVSFYNNEISEKSEIFDDQFSVERPDGSNFTLKIRSTKLEDSAMYFCASSDRPPATNEKLFFGSGTQLSVL.

This clone was found once. The CDR3 region is CATGRVAGDNEQFF. CDR3 in DNA: TGTGCCACAGGACGAGTAGCGGGGGACAATGAGCAGTTCTTC. The chain employs TRBV4-2 and TRBJ2-1; TRBD2 aligns across 9 bases. CDR3 length: 14 amino acids. CDR1 LGHNA and CDR2 YNFKEQ come from the germline V gene. With V trimmed by 10 bases and J by 5 bases, 9 bases remained unmatched.

The chain uses TRBV9 and TRBJ2-7, with 7 bases matching TRBD1. Germline loops: CDR1 SGDLS, CDR2 YYNGEE. V lost 4 bases to trimming and J lost 3 bases; unmatched junction nucleotides: 4. This CDR3 has 13 residues. In DNA, the CDR3 is TGTGCCAGCAGCCCAGGGACAGTCTACGAGCAGTACTTC. It codes for CASSPGTVYEQYF.

J is TRBJ1-2 and V is TRBV7-2; D is undetermined. V was cut by 0 bases and J by 6 bases, with 8 bases left in between. CDR3 length: 13 residues. Germline V gives CDR1 SGHTA, CDR2 FQGNSA. CDR3 coding DNA: TGTGCCAGCAGCTTAGCACAGAGCCATGGCTACACCTTC. Its translation is CASSLAQSHGYTF. The full variable domain, rest sourced from reference TRBV7-2 and TRBJ1-2, is GAGVSQSPSNKVTEKGKDVELRCDPISGHTALYWYRQSLGQGLEFLIYFQGNSAPDKSGLPSDRFSAERTGGSVSTLTIQRTQQEDSAVYLCASSLAQSHGYTFGSGTRLTVV.

Here the CDR3 DNA reads TGTGCCCGCGGGGGGTACCAAGAGACCCAGTACTTC. Its protein is CARGGYQETQYF. This chain links TRBV30 with TRBJ2-5; 8 bases are shared with TRBD2. V lost 8 bases, J lost 0 bases, and 2 bases stayed unmatched. Germline assignment: CDR1 GTSNPN and CDR2 SVGIG (reference sequence). The CDR3 runs to 12 residues.

This clone was detected once. V is TRBV13 and J is TRBJ2-7; D unresolved. Trimming stripped 1 base from V and 2 bases from J, with 6 bases between. CDR1 and CDR2 (germline): PRHDT, FYEKMQ (reference sequence). This CDR3 has 13 residues. The CDR3 coding sequence is TGTGCCAGCAGCTTAGAGGATACCTACGAGCAGTACTTC. This codes for CASSLEDTYEQYF.

The chain carries TRBV28 and TRBJ1-2; 7 bases agree with TRBD1. CDR3 size: 12 residues. The V gene's germline CDR1 is MDHEN and CDR2 SYDVKM. Trimming at V came to 6 bases and at J to 8 bases, leaving 6 bases not matched to a gene. CDR3 nucleotides: TGTGCCAGCAGCTACAGGGGACGGGGCTACACCTTC. Protein sequence: CASSYRGRGYTF.

This chain links TRBV19 with TRBJ1-6; 7 bases are shared with TRBD1. V lost 0 bases, J lost 9 bases, and 5 bases stayed unmatched. Germline V gene sequence: CDR1 LNHDA, CDR2 SQIVND (reference sequence). CDR3 length: 15 residues. The CDR3 nucleotides are TGTGCCAGTAGTATAGACCAGGGGGAAGGTTCACCCCTCCACTTT. Protein: CASSIDQGEGSPLHF.

V and J are TRBV3-1 (or the pseudogene TRBV3-2) and TRBJ2-7; 9 bases map to TRBD1. Germline CDR1 and CDR2: LGHDT and YNNKEL (reference sequence). The CDR3 is 14 amino acids. V was pared by 4 bases and J by 2 bases, with 3 bases of the junction left unmatched. CDR3 coding DNA: TGTGCCAGCAGCCTTCGGACAGGGGCCTACGAGCAGTACTTC. Translating gives CASSLRTGAYEQYF.

The J gene is TRBJ1-4, the V gene TRBV28; 10 nucleotides match TRBD1. The ends lost 5 bases at V and 5 bases at J; junction bases unmatched: 11. Germline CDR1 reads MDHEN; CDR2 reads SYDVKM. The CDR3 sequence is 17 residues long. The CDR3 DNA reads TGTGCCAGCAGTATCACCGGGACAGGGGCCTTCAATGAAAAACTGTTTTTT. Its protein is CASSITGTGAFNEKLFF. Full variable domain (remainder filled in from reference TRBV28 and TRBJ1-4): DVKVTQSSRYLVKRTGEKVFLECVQDMDHENMFWYRQDPGLGLRLIYFSYDVKMKEKGDIPEGYSVSREKKERFSLILESASTNQTSMYLCASSITGTGAFNEKLFFGSGTQLSVL.

The chain employs TRBV19 and TRBJ1-5, with unresolved D. Trimming cost V 6 bases and J 6 bases, with 12 bases left between them. Germline-derived CDR1 and CDR2 are LNHDA and SQIVND (reference sequence). This CDR3 comprises 13 residues. This chain's CDR3 is CASSWALGQPQHF. The CDR3 DNA reads TGTGCCAGTAGCTGGGCTTTGGGTCAGCCCCAGCATTTT.

The V and J genes are TRBV12-5 and TRBJ2-1, with unresolved D. With 1 base removed from V and 8 bases from J, the gap between germline ends came to 12 bases. CDR1 and CDR2 from the germline V gene are LGHNT and FRNRAP. The CDR3 consists of 14 residues. CDR3 in DNA: TGTGCTAGTGGTTTGGGGCAGGTGGGTGATGAGCAGTTCTTC. Translating it yields CASGLGQVGDEQFF.

The CDR3 bases are TGTGCCAGCAGTGTCGGGGGTTATGGCTACACCTTC. Translated: CASSVGGYGYTF. J is TRBJ1-2 and V is TRBV12-3 or TRBV12-4; D perhaps matches TRBD1 (5 bases). The CDR3 consists of 12 residues. Trimming removed 5 bases at V and 5 bases at J, with 9 bases between.

The gene calls are TRBV5-4 and TRBJ2-5, with D hard to call. V lost 4 bases and J lost 4, with 8 bases in between. Germline V gives CDR1 SGHNT, CDR2 YYREEE (reference sequence). The CDR3 is 12 amino acids. CDR3 in amino acids: CASSQLSETQYF. The CDR3 region has the DNA TGTGCCAGCAGCCAATTGTCAGAGACCCAGTACTTC.

This chain uses TRBV4-1 with TRBJ1-1; weak D call: TRBD1 (6 bases). V dropped 0 bases and J dropped 8 bases, with 10 bases sitting between them. Germline CDR1 MGHRA, CDR2 YSYEKL. The CDR3 has 13 residues. The CDR3 nucleotides are TGCGCCAGCAGCCAAGATCGGGACAAAGAAGCTTTCTTT. It is translated as CASSQDRDKEAFF.

This rearrangement joins TRBV10-3 to TRBJ2-7; D remains unclear. Trimming removed 5 bases from V and 5 bases from J, with 10 bases in between. The CDR3 has 12 amino acids. Germline V gene data show CDR1 as ENHRY and CDR2 as SYGVKD. The CDR3 DNA sequence: TGTGCCATCAGTAATATGGGTAACGAGCAGTACTTC. This translates into CAISNMGNEQYF.

V is TRBV14 and J is TRBJ1-1; TRBD1 agrees at 7 bases. The CDR3 is 14 amino acids. Trimming at V came to 4 bases and at J to 3 bases, leaving 5 bases not matched to a gene. The V gene's germline CDR1 is SGHDN and CDR2 FVKESK. The CDR3 sequence is CASSPRQGHTEAFF. CDR3 sequence (DNA): TGTGCCAGCAGCCCCAGACAGGGCCACACTGAAGCTTTCTTT.

V is TRBV4-1 and J is TRBJ2-1, with unresolved D. V lost 0 bases and J lost 4, with 10 bases in between. Germline values: CDR1 MGHRA, CDR2 YSYEKL. The CDR3 loop spans 15 amino acids. As DNA, the CDR3 is TGCGCCAGCAGCCAAGACCCAGGAGAGTACAATGAGCAGTTCTTC. Encoded protein: CASSQDPGEYNEQFF.

The rearrangement joins TRBV5-1 to TRBJ1-2; D not resolved. CDR3 length: 14 residues. The V end was cut by 4 bases, the J end by 2 bases, with 12 bases between. In germline, CDR1 is SGHRS, CDR2 YFSETQ. CDR3: CASSNDRANYGYTF. DNA of the CDR3: TGCGCCAGCAGCAACGACCGGGCCAACTATGGCTACACCTTC. Together with reference TRBV5-1 and TRBJ1-2, the CDR3 gives the full variable domain: KAGVTQTPRYLIKTRGQQVTLSCSPISGHRSVSWYQQTPGQGLQFLFEYFSETQRNKGNFPGRFSGRQFSNSRSEMNVSTLELGDSALYLCASSNDRANYGYTFGSGTRLTVV.

This clone has a handful of counts. The chain couples TRBV19 to TRBJ1-2; TRBD1 aligns across 8 bases. V shed 8 bases, J shed 5 bases, and the junction held 10 bases outside the gene matches. This CDR3 region has 14 residues. Per the germline V gene, CDR1 is LNHDA and CDR2 is SQIVND (reference sequence). This chain's CDR3 is CASGQGNARYGYTF. In DNA form, the CDR3 reads TGTGCCAGTGGACAGGGCAACGCTAGATATGGCTACACCTTC. The complete variable domain, with remaining parts taken from reference TRBV19 and TRBJ1-2, reads DGGITQSPKYLFRKEGQNVTLSCEQNLNHDAMYWYRQDPGQGLRLIYYSQIVNDFQKGDIAEGYSVSREKKESFPLTVTSAQKNPTAFYLCASGQGNARYGYTFGSGTRLTVV.

The genes are TRBV29-1 and TRBJ1-2, with 9 bases lining up with TRBD1. Trimming took 3 bases from V and 8 from J; bases not matched to a gene: 7. Germline CDR1 is SQVTM and CDR2 is ANQGSEA. The CDR3 has 13 residues. As DNA, the CDR3 is TGCAGCGTTGAGTCACAGGGGGCCGGCGGCTACACCTTC. Its protein product is CSVESQGAGGYTF.

This clone appeared once. The chain joins TRBV23-1 to TRBJ1-1, with D possibly matching TRBD1 (6 bases). TRBV23-1 is given ORF status, its function remaining uncertain. V was shortened by 3 bases and J by 8 bases, with 13 bases between the two germline ends. The CDR3 extends over 13 amino acids. CDR3 loop: CASSHAGTREAFF. CDR3 DNA: TGCGCCAGCAGTCATGCCGGGACAAGGGAAGCTTTCTTT.

V and J are TRBV27 and TRBJ2-5; the D is unclear. Trimming left V 6 bases short and J 2 bases short, with 13 bases between. This CDR3 is built from 14 residues. The germline CDR1 and CDR2 sequences are MNHEY and SMNVEV (reference sequence). The CDR3 spells CASRHRALQETQYF. The DNA for the CDR3 is TGTGCCAGCAGACATCGGGCCCTGCAAGAGACCCAGTACTTC.

The rearrangement joins TRBV19 to TRBJ1-5; tentatively, D is TRBD1 (5 bases). Germline lookup yields CDR1 LNHDA and CDR2 SQIVND (reference sequence). Trimming removed 7 bases from V and 4 bases from J, with 11 bases in between. The CDR3 spans 13 residues. The CDR3 reads CASMGGTNQPQHF. The CDR3 nucleotides are TGTGCCAGTATGGGAGGGACTAATCAGCCCCAGCATTTT.

The genes are TRBV28 and TRBJ2-7, with 7 bases that match TRBD1. V lost 6 bases, J lost 5 bases, and 7 bases stayed unmatched. The CDR3 is made up of 13 amino acids. Germline V gene sequence: CDR1 MDHEN, CDR2 SYDVKM. Here the CDR3 DNA reads TGTGCCAGCAGGATGACAGGGAAGAACGAGCAGTACTTC. This encodes CASRMTGKNEQYF.

The J gene is TRBJ1-6, the V gene TRBV6-1; D is unclear. The V and J ends lost 1 base and 7 bases respectively, with 5 bases between them. The CDR3 spans 13 residues. CDR1 and CDR2 (germline): MNHNS, SASEGT. The CDR3 spells CASSEVVNSPLHF. In DNA, the CDR3 is TGTGCCAGCAGTGAAGTGGTAAATTCACCCCTCCACTTT.

The CDR3 region is CASSDRQGLGEKLFF. The DNA of the CDR3 is TGTGCCAGCAGTGATCGACAGGGGTTAGGTGAAAAACTGTTTTTT. The chain uses TRBV6-1 and TRBJ1-4; 8 nucleotides match TRBD1. V lost 3 bases to trimming and J lost 7 bases; unmatched junction nucleotides: 7. The CDR3 length is 15 residues. Germline loops: CDR1 MNHNS, CDR2 SASEGT.